This T cell receptor beta chain was found in a study of T cell responses to AZD1222 COVID-19 vaccine. Concerning this clone itself: Its specificity is not known.

Points from the study as a whole: Unmutated variant regions are reportedly targeted by nearly half of spike-specific TCRs. Repertoires were sampled only after the peak T cell response. The donor cohort was predominantly white British with a female majority, and clonal diversity may have been underestimated. Spike-specific TCR breadth and depth both grew after two AZD1222 doses.

Some clones are missing from TCRdb's copy, which holds only in-frame ones; the method was immunoSEQ multiplex PCR. The table includes roughly 180,000 clones, 80% to 90% detected once. The sequencing here drew on peripheral blood, taken on day 0 of MenACWY control vaccination. This receptor was identified in an adult in good health.

DNA for the CDR3: TGTGCCAGCAGCTCTATGGACAGGGGTGATTCACCCCTCCACTTT. As protein: CASSSMDRGDSPLHF. The chain has TRBV7-8 and TRBJ1-6; 9 nucleotides match TRBD1. The V and J ends lost 4 bases and 8 bases, in that order; junction bases with no gene match: 6. This CDR3 contains 15 residues. CDR1 SGHVS and CDR2 FQNEAQ come from the germline V gene. Together with reference TRBV7-8 and TRBJ1-6, the CDR3 gives the full variable domain: GAGVSQSPRYKVAKRGQDVALRCDPISGHVSLFWYQQALGQGPEFLTYFQNEAQLDKSGLPSDRFFAERPEGSVSTLKIQRTQQEDSAVYLCASSSMDRGDSPLHFGNGTRLTVT.